These T cell receptor beta chains were read from a single sample in a study of human T cells and chemical hapten exposure. TCRdb ran MiXCR on the RACE reads and lists one entry per CDR3 protein. The profile shows 80,000 to 100,000 distinct CDR3 sequences, 12% of them singletons. The specimen was whole blood, collected in connection with sensitization to the hapten diphenylcyclopropenone (DPC). The receptors were gathered from a woman aged 40 to 50 with alopecia areata. Some clones in this sample may be carry-over from other donors' samples. Each CDR3 is given with its conserved first and last residue. The D gene is left open where the match is weak. Rows give clone size only sometimes, using once, few, many, or a class for an expanded clone.

j_call v_call d_call clone_size cdr3_aa cdr3_nt
TRBJ2-1 TRBV28 - - CASSLTGARRNEQFF TGTGCCAGCAGTTTAACGGGTGCGAGGCGCAATGAGCAGTTCTTC
TRBJ2-2 TRBV5-4 TRBD2 few CASSPGLVRTGELFF TGTGCCAGCAGCCCCGGACTAGTGCGGACCGGGGAGCTGTTTTTT
TRBJ2-7 TRBV20-1 TRBD2 many CSANGASGSREQYF TGCAGTGCTAACGGTGCGAGCGGGAGTCGCGAGCAGTACTTC
TRBJ1-6 TRBV12-3/TRBV12-4 TRBD1 - CASSLGQGGNSPLHF TGTGCCAGCAGTTTAGGGCAGGGGGGGAATTCACCCCTCCACTTT
TRBJ2-1 TRBV18 - many CASSPGRGGYEQFF TGTGCCAGCTCACCCGGGCGAGGAGGGTATGAGCAGTTCTTC
TRBJ2-3 TRBV5-4 - - CASSPWTVTDTQYF TGTGCCAGCAGCCCGTGGACCGTCACAGATACGCAGTATTTT
TRBJ2-5 TRBV7-9 - many CASSRGHFGETQYF TGTGCCAGCAGTCGCGGACATTTCGGGGAGACCCAGTACTTC
TRBJ2-3 TRBV3-1 TRBD2 few CASSQGTAGEEYF TGTGCCAGCAGCCAAGGGACAGCGGGAGAAGAGTATTTT
TRBJ2-7 TRBV27 TRBD1 - CASSLWGQFYEQYF TGTGCCAGCAGTTTATGGGGACAGTTCTACGAGCAGTACTTC
TRBJ1-1 TRBV28 TRBD1 few CASSLWGGGGKSTEAFF TGTGCCAGCAGTTTATGGGGAGGAGGGGGCAAGAGCACTGAAGCTTTCTTT
TRBJ2-7 TRBV20-1 - few CSARDKSNEQYF TGCAGTGCTAGAGATAAGAGTAACGAGCAGTACTTC
TRBJ2-7 TRBV5-6 TRBD1 few CASSLIRQGGHEQYF TGTGCCAGCAGCTTGATTCGACAGGGGGGTCACGAGCAGTACTTC
TRBJ2-6 TRBV28 - - CASSLGQSNVLTF TGTGCCAGCAGTTTAGGTCAGAGCAACGTCCTGACTTTC
TRBJ2-2 TRBV29-1 TRBD2 many CSVALAGYFTGELFF TGCAGCGTTGCCCTAGCGGGATACTTTACCGGGGAGCTGTTTTTT
TRBJ1-1 TRBV29-1 TRBD1 - CSGTGGSTEAFF TGCAGCGGTACAGGGGGGTCCACTGAAGCTTTCTTT
TRBJ1-5 TRBV6-1 - few CASSEASRGRQPQHF TGTGCCAGCAGTGAAGCTTCCAGGGGAAGGCAGCCCCAGCATTTT
TRBJ1-2 TRBV5-1 - few CASSLGQFRSYTF TGCGCCAGCAGCTTGGGACAGTTCAGAAGCTACACCTTC
TRBJ2-7 TRBV28 TRBD2 few CASSPNSGRASREQYF TGTGCCAGCAGTCCAAATAGCGGGAGGGCCAGTAGGGAGCAGTACTTC
TRBJ2-5 TRBV6-5 TRBD2 - CASSYSEASGATQYF TGTGCCAGCAGTTACTCTGAGGCTAGCGGCGCGACCCAGTACTTC
TRBJ2-7 TRBV11-2 - - CASSRTEPPYEQYF TGTGCCAGCAGTAGGACGGAACCCCCCTACGAGCAGTACTTC
TRBJ2-7 TRBV27 - - CASSRQGGMYEQYF TGTGCCAGCAGCCGACAGGGCGGGATGTACGAGCAGTACTTC
TRBJ1-5 TRBV6-2/TRBV6-3 - - CASSLRVVTAQPQHF TGTGCCAGCAGTCTTCGAGTAGTAACAGCTCAGCCCCAGCATTTT
TRBJ1-2 TRBV6-5 - - CASSLYGQPASGYTF TGTGCCAGCAGCTTATATGGACAGCCGGCCTCCGGCTACACCTTC
TRBJ2-7 TRBV20-1 TRBD2 - CSAADSGRDNYEQYF TGCAGTGCTGCTGATAGCGGGAGGGATAACTACGAGCAGTACTTC
TRBJ2-5 TRBV11-2 - - CASSLAFQETQYF TGTGCCAGCAGCTTAGCATTTCAAGAGACCCAGTACTTC
TRBJ1-1 TRBV11-3 TRBD1 few CASSPDRGTEAFF TGTGCCAGCAGCCCGGACAGGGGAACTGAAGCTTTCTTT
TRBJ2-3 TRBV5-1 - many CASSQRTNSRTDTQYF TGCGCCAGCAGCCAACGGACGAACTCCCGCACAGATACGCAGTATTTT
TRBJ2-1 TRBV6-2/TRBV6-3 - many CASSFGYNEQFF TGTGCCAGCAGTTTTGGGTACAATGAGCAGTTCTTC
TRBJ2-7 TRBV28 - - CASSDSSRPEQYF TGTGCCAGCAGCGACAGTTCCCGCCCCGAGCAGTACTTC
TRBJ2-1 TRBV6-6 TRBD2 few CASSYSAGGPFEQFF TGTGCCAGCAGTTACTCGGCGGGAGGGCCTTTTGAGCAGTTCTTC
TRBJ2-1 TRBV28 - - CASRRGLYDEQFF TGTGCCTCCAGAAGGGGATTGTACGATGAGCAGTTCTTC
TRBJ2-1 TRBV6-5 - - CASSPDGYSDNEQFF TGTGCCAGCAGCCCCGACGGTTACTCCGACAATGAGCAGTTCTTC
TRBJ2-3 TRBV6-2/TRBV6-3 TRBD2 many CASSYSLAGGTDTQYF TGTGCCAGCAGTTACTCCCTAGCGGGAGGCACAGATACGCAGTATTTT
TRBJ2-3 TRBV7-2 TRBD2 few CASSLGLAGGYWDGDTQYF TGTGCCAGCAGCTTAGGACTAGCGGGAGGTTATTGGGACGGAGATACGCAGTATTTT
TRBJ2-7 TRBV5-1 - many CASTWGTPTYEQYF TGCGCCAGCACTTGGGGGACACCGACCTACGAGCAGTACTTC
TRBJ2-7 TRBV4-3 TRBD2 few CASSQAAGAYEQYF TGCGCCAGCAGCCAAGCAGCGGGGGCCTACGAGCAGTACTTC
TRBJ2-1 TRBV25-1 - - CASSEYGPQGQIF TGTGCCAGCAGTGAATATGGCCCCCAGGGGCAGATCTTC
TRBJ2-5 TRBV6-5 TRBD2 many CASSFSGGPRETQYF TGTGCCAGCAGTTTTAGCGGGGGGCCGAGAGAGACCCAGTACTTC
TRBJ1-5 TRBV20-1 TRBD1 few CSATGQYQPQHF TGCAGTGCGACGGGACAGTACCAGCCCCAGCATTTT
TRBJ1-2 TRBV29-1 TRBD1 many CSAQDRGDYGYTF TGCAGCGCACAGGACAGGGGCGATTATGGCTACACCTTC
TRBJ1-6 TRBV5-4 TRBD1 few CASSADRRNSPLHF TGTGCCAGCAGCGCGGACAGGCGGAATTCACCCCTCCACTTT
TRBJ2-7 TRBV7-8 TRBD1 - CASSLADPGQGSYEQYF TGTGCCAGCAGCTTAGCCGATCCGGGACAGGGCTCCTACGAGCAGTACTTC